This T cell receptor (beta chain) was captured in a study of blood T cell repertoires in COVID-19. Trimming left V 4 bases short and J 4 bases short, with 17 bases between. The CDR3 covers 16 residues. CDR1 and CDR2 from the germline V gene are SGHKS and YYEKEE (reference sequence). TCRdb keeps only in-frame clones here, not all; method: immunoSEQ multiplex PCR. The profile covers around 160,000 clones, with 87% appearing a single time and 6% to 7% taken by the ten largest. The sequence derives from a man at least 80 years old with acute or convalescent COVID-19. The chain recombines TRBV5-5 with TRBJ1-4; D may be TRBD1 (5 bases). The material sequenced was peripheral blood. As DNA, the CDR3 is TGTGCCAGCAGCCCCGTAGGGACTATCGGTAATGAAAAACTGTTTTTT. It translates to CASSPVGTIGNEKLFF.